The clone carrying this TCR beta chain was counted once. Here immunoSEQ multiplex PCR was the method, and the copy in TCRdb shows in-frame clones only, minus some. Of more than 80,000 clones listed, 80% to 95% were seen once; the top ten hold 1.5% to 1.9%. V lost 0 bases to trimming and J lost 4 bases, with 9 bases between them. The CDR3 is 13 amino acids. Germline-derived CDR1 and CDR2 are GTSNPN and SVGIG (reference sequence). The data are from a study of T cell changes during pregnancy in multiple sclerosis. The V call is TRBV30, the J call TRBJ1-2; TRBD1 is a possible D gene (5 bases). The sample in question was peripheral blood, obtained in the first trimester of pregnancy. The receptor was derived from a female donor with multiple sclerosis, enrolled in a pregnancy study. CDR3 sequence: CAWSVAGFYGYTF. CDR3 nucleotide sequence: TGTGCCTGGAGTGTCGCAGGGTTCTATGGCTACACCTTC.